This TCR beta chain emerged from a study of T cell responses to AZD1222 COVID-19 vaccine. Findings and caveats of the study: Repertoire sampling occurred only after the peak T cell response. Just five or six AZD1222 recipients were seropositive at baseline. Two AZD1222 doses significantly raised spike-specific TCR breadth and depth over controls.

The method was immunoSEQ multiplex PCR; TCRdb's version includes in-frame clones alone and lacks a portion of them. This repertoire shows under 70,000 clones, approximately 80% found once; its top ten account for roughly 5.1%. Germline values: CDR1 LGHNT, CDR2 FRNRAP. This CDR3 is built from 11 residues. Trimming pared 5 bases from V and 7 bases from J, leaving 8 bases between. A remark on this clone: Its antigen is not identified.

The chain uses TRBV12-5 and TRBJ2-5; D is ambiguous. The sequenced sample was peripheral blood, obtained 28 days after the second AZD1222 dose. The receptor was derived from an adult who received the AZD1222 COVID-19 vaccine. This CDR3 reads CASGVQRTQYF. The CDR3 DNA sequence: TGTGCTAGTGGTGTCCAACGGACCCAGTACTTC.